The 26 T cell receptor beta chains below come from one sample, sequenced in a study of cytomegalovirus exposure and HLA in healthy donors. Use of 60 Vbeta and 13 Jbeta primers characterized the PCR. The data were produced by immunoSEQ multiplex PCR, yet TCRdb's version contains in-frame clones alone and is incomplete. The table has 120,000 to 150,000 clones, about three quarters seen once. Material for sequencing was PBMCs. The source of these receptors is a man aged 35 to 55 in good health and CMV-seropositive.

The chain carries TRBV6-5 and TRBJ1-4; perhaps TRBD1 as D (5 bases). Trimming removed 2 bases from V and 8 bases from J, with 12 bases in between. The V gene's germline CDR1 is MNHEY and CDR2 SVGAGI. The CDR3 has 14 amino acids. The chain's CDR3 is CASSYTGGREKLFF. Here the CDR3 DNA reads TGTGCCAGCAGTTACACGGGGGGGAGGGAAAAACTGTTTTTT.

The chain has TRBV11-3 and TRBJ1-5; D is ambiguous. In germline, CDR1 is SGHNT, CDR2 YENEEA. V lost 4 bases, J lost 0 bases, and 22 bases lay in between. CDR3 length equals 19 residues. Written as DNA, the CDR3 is TGTGCCAGCAGCTACAGATTATCCCTGCGCAGACGTAGCAATCAGCCCCAGCATTTT. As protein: CASSYRLSLRRRSNQPQHF.

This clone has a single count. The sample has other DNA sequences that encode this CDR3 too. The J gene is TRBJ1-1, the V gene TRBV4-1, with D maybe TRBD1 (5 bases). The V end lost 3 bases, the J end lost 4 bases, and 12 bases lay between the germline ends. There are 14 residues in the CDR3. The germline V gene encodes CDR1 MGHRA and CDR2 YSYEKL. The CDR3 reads CASSQYDSPTEAFF. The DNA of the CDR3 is TGCGCCAGCAGCCAGTACGACAGTCCCACTGAAGCTTTCTTT.

CDR3 sequence: CASSLETGGRTEAFF. CDR3 nucleotides: TGTGCCAGCAGCTTGGAAACGGGGGGACGGACTGAAGCTTTCTTT. The rearrangement joins TRBV5-4 to TRBJ1-1; a weak D match, TRBD1 (5 bases). The germline gives CDR1 SGHNT, CDR2 YYREEE (reference sequence). Trimming removed 0 bases from V and 5 bases from J, with 14 bases in between. This CDR3 has 15 amino acids.

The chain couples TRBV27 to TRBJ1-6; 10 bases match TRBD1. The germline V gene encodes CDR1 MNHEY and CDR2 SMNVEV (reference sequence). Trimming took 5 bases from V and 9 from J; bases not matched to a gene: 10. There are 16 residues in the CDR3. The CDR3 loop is CASSPWVGQGTSPLHF. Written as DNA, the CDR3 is TGTGCCAGCAGTCCCTGGGTGGGACAGGGGACTTCACCCCTCCACTTT.

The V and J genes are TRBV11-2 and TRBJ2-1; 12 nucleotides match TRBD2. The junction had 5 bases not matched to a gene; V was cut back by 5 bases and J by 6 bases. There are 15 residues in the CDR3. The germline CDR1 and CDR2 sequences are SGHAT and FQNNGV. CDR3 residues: CASSLRTSGVNEQFF. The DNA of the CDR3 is TGTGCCAGCAGCCTACGGACTAGCGGGGTCAATGAGCAGTTCTTC.

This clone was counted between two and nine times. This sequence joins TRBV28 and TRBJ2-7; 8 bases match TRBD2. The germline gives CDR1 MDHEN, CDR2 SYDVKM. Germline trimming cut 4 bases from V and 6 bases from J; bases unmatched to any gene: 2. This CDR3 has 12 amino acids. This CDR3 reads CASSSSGGEQYF. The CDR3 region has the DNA TGTGCCAGCAGTTCAAGCGGGGGCGAGCAGTACTTC.

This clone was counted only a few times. This chain's CDR3 is CATSRDPGYSEAFF. The CDR3 region has the DNA TGTGCCACCAGCAGAGATCCAGGGTACTCTGAAGCTTTCTTT. The chain couples TRBV15 to TRBJ1-1, with D maybe TRBD1 (5 bases). The CDR3 consists of 14 residues. Germline-derived CDR1 and CDR2 are LNHNV and YYDKDF (reference sequence). V shed 0 bases and J shed 6 bases, with 11 bases lying between them.

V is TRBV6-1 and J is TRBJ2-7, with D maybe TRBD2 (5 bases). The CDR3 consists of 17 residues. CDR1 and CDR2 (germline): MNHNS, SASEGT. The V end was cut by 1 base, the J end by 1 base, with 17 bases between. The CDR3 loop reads CASSEVGGGYRSYEQYF. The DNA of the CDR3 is TGTGCCAGCAGTGAAGTAGGAGGAGGTTACCGTTCCTACGAGCAGTACTTC.

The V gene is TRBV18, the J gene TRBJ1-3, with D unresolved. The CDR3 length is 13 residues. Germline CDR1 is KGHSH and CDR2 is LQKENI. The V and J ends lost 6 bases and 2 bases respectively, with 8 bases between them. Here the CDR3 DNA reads TGTGCCAGCTCGGGCCGGACTGGAAACACCATATATTTT. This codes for CASSGRTGNTIYF.

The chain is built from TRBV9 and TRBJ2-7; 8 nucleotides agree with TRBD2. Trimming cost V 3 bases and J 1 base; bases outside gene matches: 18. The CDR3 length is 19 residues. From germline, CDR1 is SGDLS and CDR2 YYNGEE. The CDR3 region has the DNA TGTGCCAGCAGCGCCTCCCGGGGTTTACTAGCGGAGGGTTCCTACGAGCAGTACTTC. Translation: CASSASRGLLAEGSYEQYF.

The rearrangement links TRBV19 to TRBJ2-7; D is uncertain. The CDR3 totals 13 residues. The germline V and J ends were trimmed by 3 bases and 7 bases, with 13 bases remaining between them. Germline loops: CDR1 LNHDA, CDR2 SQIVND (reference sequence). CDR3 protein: CASSITLRREQYF. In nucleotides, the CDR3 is TGTGCCAGTAGTATTACCCTAAGGCGGGAGCAGTACTTC.

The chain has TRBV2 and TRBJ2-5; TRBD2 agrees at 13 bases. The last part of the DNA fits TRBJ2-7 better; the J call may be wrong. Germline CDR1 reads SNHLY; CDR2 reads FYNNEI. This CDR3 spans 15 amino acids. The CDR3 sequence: CASSRTSGSTYEQYF. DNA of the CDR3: TGTGCCAGCAGCCGGACTAGCGGGAGCACCTACGAGCAGTACTTC.

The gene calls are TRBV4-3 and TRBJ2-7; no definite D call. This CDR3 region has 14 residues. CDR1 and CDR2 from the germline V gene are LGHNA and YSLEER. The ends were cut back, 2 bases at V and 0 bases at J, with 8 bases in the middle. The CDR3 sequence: CASSQFPSSYEQYF. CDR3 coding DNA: TGCGCCAGCAGCCAATTCCCCAGCTCCTACGAGCAGTACTTC.

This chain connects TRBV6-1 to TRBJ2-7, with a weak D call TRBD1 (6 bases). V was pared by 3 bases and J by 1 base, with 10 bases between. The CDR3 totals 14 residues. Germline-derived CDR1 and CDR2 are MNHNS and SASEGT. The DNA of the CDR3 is TGTGCCAGCAGTGATAGGGGGAAGTCCTACGAGCAGTACTTC. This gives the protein CASSDRGKSYEQYF.

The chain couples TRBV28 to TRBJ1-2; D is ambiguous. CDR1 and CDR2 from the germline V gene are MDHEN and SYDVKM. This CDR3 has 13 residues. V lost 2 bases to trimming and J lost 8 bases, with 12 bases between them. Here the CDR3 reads CASSLGGMEGYTF. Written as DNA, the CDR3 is TGTGCCAGCAGTTTAGGAGGGATGGAGGGCTACACCTTC.

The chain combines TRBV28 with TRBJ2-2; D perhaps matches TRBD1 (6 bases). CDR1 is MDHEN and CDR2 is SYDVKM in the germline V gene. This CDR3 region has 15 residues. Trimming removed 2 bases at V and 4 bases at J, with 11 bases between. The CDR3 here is CASSLTQGFTGELFF. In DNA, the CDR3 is TGTGCCAGCAGTTTAACACAGGGATTCACCGGGGAGCTGTTTTTT.

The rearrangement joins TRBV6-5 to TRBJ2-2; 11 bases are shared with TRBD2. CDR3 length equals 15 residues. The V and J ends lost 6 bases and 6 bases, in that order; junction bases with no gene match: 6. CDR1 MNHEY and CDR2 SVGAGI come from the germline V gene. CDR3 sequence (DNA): TGTGCCAGCAGCCCCATAGCGGGAGGGTCCGGGGAGCTGTTTTTT. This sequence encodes CASSPIAGGSGELFF.

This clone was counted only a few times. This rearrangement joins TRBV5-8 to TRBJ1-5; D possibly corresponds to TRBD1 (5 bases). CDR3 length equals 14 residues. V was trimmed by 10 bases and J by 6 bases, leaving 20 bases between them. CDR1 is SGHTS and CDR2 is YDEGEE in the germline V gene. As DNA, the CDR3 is TGTGCCGGGGGATGGGGGGGGACGGGTCAGCCCCAGCATTTT. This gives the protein CAGGWGGTGQPQHF.

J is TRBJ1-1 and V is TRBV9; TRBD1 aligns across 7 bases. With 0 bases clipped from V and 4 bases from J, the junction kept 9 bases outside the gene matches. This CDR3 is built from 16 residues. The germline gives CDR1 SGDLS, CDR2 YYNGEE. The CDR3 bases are TGTGCCAGCAGCGTAGCTCGAGACAGGGTAGGCACTGAAGCTTTCTTT. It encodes CASSVARDRVGTEAFF. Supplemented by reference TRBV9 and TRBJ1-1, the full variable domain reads DSGVTQTPKHLITATGQRVTLRCSPRSGDLSVYWYQQSLDQGLQFLIQYYNGEERAKGNILERFSAQQFPDLHSELNLSSLELGDSALYFCASSVARDRVGTEAFFGQGTRLTVV.

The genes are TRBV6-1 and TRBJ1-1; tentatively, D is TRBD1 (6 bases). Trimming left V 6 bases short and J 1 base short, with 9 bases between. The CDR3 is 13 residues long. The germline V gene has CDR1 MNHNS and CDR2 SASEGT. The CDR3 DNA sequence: TGTGCCAGCAGCAGGGGAAAGAACACTGAAGCTTTCTTT. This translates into CASSRGKNTEAFF.

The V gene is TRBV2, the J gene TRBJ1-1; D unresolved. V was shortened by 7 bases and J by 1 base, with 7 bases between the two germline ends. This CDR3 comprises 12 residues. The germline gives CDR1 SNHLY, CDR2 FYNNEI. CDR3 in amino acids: CASTRGNTEAFF. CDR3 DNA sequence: TGTGCCAGCACACGCGGGAACACTGAAGCTTTCTTT.

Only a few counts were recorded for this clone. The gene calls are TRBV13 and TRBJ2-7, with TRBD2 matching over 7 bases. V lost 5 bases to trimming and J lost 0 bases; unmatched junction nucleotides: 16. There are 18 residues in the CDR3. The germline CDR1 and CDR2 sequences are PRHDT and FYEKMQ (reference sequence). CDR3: CASSPNPIAGDSSYEQYF. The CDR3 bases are TGTGCCAGCAGCCCCAATCCTATAGCGGGCGATAGCTCCTACGAGCAGTACTTC.

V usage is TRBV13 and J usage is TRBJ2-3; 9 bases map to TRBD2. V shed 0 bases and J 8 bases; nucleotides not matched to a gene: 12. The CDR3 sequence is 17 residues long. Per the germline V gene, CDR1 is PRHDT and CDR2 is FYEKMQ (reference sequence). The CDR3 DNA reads TGTGCCAGCAGCTTAGGCGAAGCGGGAGGCCCCATTGCTACGCAGTATTTT. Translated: CASSLGEAGGPIATQYF.

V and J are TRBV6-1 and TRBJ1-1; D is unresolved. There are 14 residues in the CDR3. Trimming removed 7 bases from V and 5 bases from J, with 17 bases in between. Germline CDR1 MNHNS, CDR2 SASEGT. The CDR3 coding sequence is TGTGCCAGCATAGAATGGCGGAGAGGGACTGAAGCTTTCTTT. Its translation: CASIEWRRGTEAFF.

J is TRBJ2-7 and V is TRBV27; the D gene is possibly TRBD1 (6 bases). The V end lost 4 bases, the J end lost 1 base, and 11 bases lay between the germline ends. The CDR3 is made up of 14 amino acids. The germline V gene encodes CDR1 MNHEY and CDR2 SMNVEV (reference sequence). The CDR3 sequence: CASSWGTSSYEQYF. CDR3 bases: TGTGCCAGCAGTTGGGGGACATCTTCCTACGAGCAGTACTTC.